Listed below are T cell receptor beta chains from one sample, sequenced in a study of cytomegalovirus exposure and HLA in healthy donors. Sequencing was performed with immunoSEQ multiplex PCR; in TCRdb, only in-frame clones are kept and a portion is missing. The sample carries more than 80,000 clones, 88% recorded once. Input material: PBMCs. The receptors were gathered from a woman in her late teens or twenties in good health and CMV-seropositive. The CDR3 runs from the conserved cysteine through the conserved F or W. The order of the fields is clone size, V gene, CDR3 protein. Size is omitted from some rows. Given values are once, few, many or a class for expanded clones.

clone size: -; V gene: TRBV11-2; CDR3 protein: CASSLMQGRLSGELFF
clone size: -; V gene: TRBV4-1; CDR3 protein: CASSQERGAGTEAFF
clone size: few; V gene: TRBV27; CDR3 protein: CASSVDTFANSPLHF
clone size: -; V gene: TRBV4-1; CDR3 protein: CASSQNDAENYGYTF
clone size: -; V gene: TRBV29-1; CDR3 protein: CSVSGGQGPFGNTIYF
clone size: -; V gene: TRBV10-3; CDR3 protein: CAVSSSYNEQFF
clone size: -; V gene: TRBV27; CDR3 protein: CASSLSSRGGQPQHF
clone size: -; V gene: TRBV7-9; CDR3 protein: CASSSRGQGAQGYTF
clone size: -; V gene: TRBV27; CDR3 protein: CASSVSGGAAGTDTQYF
clone size: -; V gene: TRBV4-1; CDR3 protein: CASSHLRVQGGTGELFF
clone size: -; V gene: TRBV4-1; CDR3 protein: CASSHLRDNEQFF
clone size: -; V gene: TRBV19; CDR3 protein: CASSGDYLSYNEQFF
clone size: -; V gene: TRBV4-1; CDR3 protein: CASRSSTGPYEQYF
clone size: -; V gene: TRBV4-1; CDR3 protein: CASSQDRGGGQPQHF
clone size: -; V gene: TRBV5-6; CDR3 protein: CASSLGAGGQYETQYF
clone size: -; V gene: TRBV6-1; CDR3 protein: CASSRRDSSGNTIYF
clone size: -; V gene: TRBV6-5; CDR3 protein: CASSQTGAYNEQFF
clone size: -; V gene: TRBV6-6; CDR3 protein: CASRRGQGNQPQHF
clone size: few; V gene: TRBV7-9; CDR3 protein: CASSLGQGAAGNTIYF
clone size: -; V gene: TRBV29-1; CDR3 protein: CSVTGRTNEKLFF
clone size: -; V gene: TRBV7-9; CDR3 protein: CASSHVLAGNTDTQYF
clone size: -; V gene: TRBV27; CDR3 protein: CASRESGGFGELFF
clone size: -; V gene: TRBV6-5; CDR3 protein: CASTRTGSYNEQFF
clone size: once; V gene: TRBV7-8; CDR3 protein: CASSLSGQNDGYTF
clone size: -; V gene: TRBV27; CDR3 protein: CASSPAGLAGGRSSTDTQYF
clone size: -; V gene: TRBV4-3; CDR3 protein: CASSQGLRQETQYF
clone size: -; V gene: TRBV2; CDR3 protein: CASSRIGISTDTQYF
clone size: -; V gene: TRBV9; CDR3 protein: CASSVQANSPLHF
clone size: -; V gene: TRBV4-2; CDR3 protein: CASSPASESSYEQYF
clone size: -; V gene: TRBV28; CDR3 protein: CASSFPDRANEQFF
clone size: -; V gene: TRBV13; CDR3 protein: CASILAGGPSTDTQYF
clone size: -; V gene: TRBV6-1; CDR3 protein: CASSGQGRSTDTQYF
clone size: -; V gene: TRBV27; CDR3 protein: CASSLYGETQYF
clone size: -; V gene: TRBV2; CDR3 protein: CASTRAGGSQPQHF
clone size: -; V gene: TRBV6-1; CDR3 protein: CASSQGTNYEQYF